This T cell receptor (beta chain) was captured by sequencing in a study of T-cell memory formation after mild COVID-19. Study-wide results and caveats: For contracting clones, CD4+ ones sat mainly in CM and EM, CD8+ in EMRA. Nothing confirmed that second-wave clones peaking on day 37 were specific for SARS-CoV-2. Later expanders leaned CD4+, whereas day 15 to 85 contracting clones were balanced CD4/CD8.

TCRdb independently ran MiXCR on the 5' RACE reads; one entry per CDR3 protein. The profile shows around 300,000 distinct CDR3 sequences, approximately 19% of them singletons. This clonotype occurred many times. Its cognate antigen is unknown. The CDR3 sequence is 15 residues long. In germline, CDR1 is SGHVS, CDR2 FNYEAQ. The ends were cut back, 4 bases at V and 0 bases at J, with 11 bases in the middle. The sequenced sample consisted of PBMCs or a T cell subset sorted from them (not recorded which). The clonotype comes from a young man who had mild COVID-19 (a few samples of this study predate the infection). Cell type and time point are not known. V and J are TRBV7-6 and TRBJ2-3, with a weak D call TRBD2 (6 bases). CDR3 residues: CASSSSGTSTDTQYF. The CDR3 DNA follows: TGTGCCAGCAGCTCCTCCGGGACTAGCACAGATACGCAGTATTTT.